These 30 T cell receptor beta chains share one sample of origin, sequenced in a study of blood T cells in healthy people across ages (dated by TCRdb to the mid-2010s). Library preparation employed 5' RACE. The sequencing machine was an Illumina HiSeq 2500. A second PCR of roughly 6 to 12 cycles was run with a J-beta primer mix and a sample-barcoded 5' primer. Clones were called with MiXCR by TCRdb after fastp trimmed the public reads at Q25, and only in-frame beta chains were retained. Rows matching on CDR3 protein sequence are summarized as one entry with the most common DNA and genes. For this sample the table gives some 640,000 distinct CDR3 sequences, of which about 30% were detected only once. Jointly, the top ten make up about 15% of the sample. The source material was blood. The receptor set was obtained from a woman of 80 years or more in good health.

This clonotype appeared many times. This rearrangement joins TRBV29-1 to TRBJ1-4; D may be TRBD1 (5 bases). The CDR3 covers 14 residues. V was clipped by 4 bases and J by 8 bases, with 17 bases between them. Germline CDR1 reads SQVTM; CDR2 reads ANQGSEA. The CDR3, as DNA: TGCAGCGTTGCCCAGGGAGGAGGCTACGAAAAACTGTTTTTT. This codes for CSVAQGGGYEKLFF.

This clonotype occurred a few times. The rearrangement links TRBV9 to TRBJ1-1; D unresolved. This CDR3 is 15 amino acids long. Trimming stripped 0 bases from V and 0 bases from J, with 9 bases between. The germline gives CDR1 SGDLS, CDR2 YYNGEE. This chain's CDR3 is CASSVAETMNTEAFF. The CDR3 DNA reads as TGTGCCAGCAGCGTAGCGGAGACCATGAACACTGAAGCTTTCTTT.

There are many counts of this clonotype. The chain combines TRBV7-2 with TRBJ1-5, with D perhaps TRBD1 (5 bases). Looked up from germline, CDR1 is SGHTA and CDR2 is FQGNSA. The CDR3 runs 15 residues. V shed 5 bases and J shed 7 bases, with 18 bases lying between them. The CDR3 DNA reads as TGTGCCAGCAGCAAAGAGGGCAGGGTGGAGCAGCCCCAGCATTTT. Its translation is CASSKEGRVEQPQHF.

The chain combines TRBV20-1 with TRBJ2-5; 11 bases match TRBD2. Germline CDR1 reads DFQATT; CDR2 reads SNEGSKA (reference sequence). V shed 6 bases, J shed 5 bases, and the junction held 11 bases outside the gene matches. This CDR3 comprises 15 residues. The CDR3 is CSATRLAGLPETQYF. CDR3 sequence (DNA): TGCAGTGCGACCCGACTAGCGGGGCTCCCCGAGACCCAGTACTTC.

The sample holds a few counts of this clonotype. V is TRBV11-1 and J is TRBJ2-4; D is unclear. Germline-derived CDR1 and CDR2 are SGHAT and FQDESV (reference sequence). V gave up 1 base and J gave up 13 bases, with 20 bases separating them. The CDR3 extends over 15 amino acids. The CDR3 region is CASSLGKKAGNEQYF. The CDR3 DNA is TGTGCCAGCAGCTTAGGTAAGAAGGCCGGCAATGAGCAGTACTTC.

V is TRBV6-6 and J is TRBJ1-1, with unresolved D. The germline V and J ends were trimmed by 7 bases and 6 bases, with 12 bases remaining between them. CDR3 length equals 12 residues. Germline-derived CDR1 and CDR2 are MNHNY and SVGAGI (reference sequence). CDR3 region: CASTHEASEAFF. The CDR3 bases are TGTGCCAGCACCCACGAGGCATCTGAAGCTTTCTTT.

This clonotype appeared many times. V is TRBV5-4 and J is TRBJ2-1, with D unresolved. Germline V gene data show CDR1 as SGHNT and CDR2 as YYREEE (reference sequence). The V end lost 3 bases, the J end lost 5 bases, and 6 bases lay between the germline ends. The CDR3 runs to 12 residues. The CDR3 protein is CASSSRNNEQFF. Written as DNA, the CDR3 is TGTGCCAGCAGCTCCAGAAACAATGAGCAGTTCTTC.

This clonotype came up many times. V usage is TRBV7-2 and J usage is TRBJ2-5, with D possibly being TRBD1 (5 bases). Germline V gene sequence: CDR1 SGHTA, CDR2 FQGNSA. The CDR3 covers 14 residues. V gave up 0 bases and J gave up 5 bases, with 10 bases separating them. The CDR3 reads CASSLAPRAETQYF. As DNA, the CDR3 is TGTGCCAGCAGCTTAGCGCCCAGGGCGGAGACCCAGTACTTC.

The V call is TRBV20-1, the J call TRBJ2-1, with a weak D call TRBD2 (5 bases). This CDR3 spans 16 amino acids. Germline lookup yields CDR1 DFQATT and CDR2 SNEGSKA (reference sequence). Trimming cost V 0 bases and J 9 bases, with 21 bases left between them. The CDR3 bases are TGCAGTGCTAGAGATCCAAATAGCGAGAGTCTTAGTGAGCAGTTCTTC. Its translation: CSARDPNSESLSEQFF.

This clonotype was recorded at least ten times. V gene TRBV20-1 combines with J gene TRBJ2-4; D remains unclear. There are 16 residues in the CDR3. V gave up 5 bases and J gave up 1 base, with 18 bases separating them. From germline, CDR1 is DFQATT and CDR2 SNEGSKA (reference sequence). DNA for the CDR3: TGCAGTGCTCCACACACACCCGACGGGGCCAAAAACATTCAGTACTTC. This gives the protein CSAPHTPDGAKNIQYF.

This sequence joins TRBV5-6 and TRBJ1-1, with 7 positions matching TRBD1. The CDR3 runs to 14 residues. Trimming removed 0 bases from V and 6 bases from J; junction bases left unmatched: 5. In germline, CDR1 is SGHDT, CDR2 YYEEEE. The DNA of the CDR3 is TGTGCCAGCAGCTTGGGACGCCAGGGGGCTGAAGCTTTCTTT. As protein: CASSLGRQGAEAFF.

The table lists this clonotype with many counts. The chain employs TRBV7-9 and TRBJ1-1; D is unresolved. The CDR3 runs 14 residues. CDR1 and CDR2 (germline): SEHNR, FQNEAQ (reference sequence). V was pared by 2 bases and J by 2 bases, with 9 bases between. In DNA, the CDR3 is TGTGCCAGCAGCTTATTTGACACCAACACTGAAGCTTTCTTT. This codes for CASSLFDTNTEAFF.

Regarding this clonotype: A much larger clone differs by one base, so this may be a read error. The rearrangement links TRBV5-1 to TRBJ2-7; 7 bases are shared with TRBD1. The V segment lost 4 bases and the J segment 7 bases; nucleotides outside the gene matches: 11. CDR3 size: 14 residues. Germline V gene data show CDR1 as SGHRS and CDR2 as YFSETQ. The CDR3: CASSPRDSSNEQYF. CDR3 bases: TGCGCCAGCAGCCCCCGGGACAGTAGCAATGAGCAGTACTTC.

This chain connects TRBV9 to TRBJ2-1, with D unclear. V lost 4 bases, J lost 4 bases, and 21 bases lay in between. Germline CDR1 and CDR2: SGDLS and YYNGEE. The CDR3 has 17 residues. The CDR3 DNA sequence: TGTGCCAGCAGCTCAAAGGAAAGGGTTGATCGGTACAATGAGCAGTTCTTC. This sequence encodes CASSSKERVDRYNEQFF.

In regard to this clonotype: With a much larger clone just one base away, this may be a read error. This rearrangement joins TRBV3-1 to TRBJ2-7, with D maybe TRBD1 (5 bases). The CDR3 contains 15 residues. Trimming took 4 bases from V and 3 from J, leaving 16 bases between them. Germline loops: CDR1 LGHDT, CDR2 YNNKEL (reference sequence). CDR3 sequence (DNA): TGTGCCAGCAGCCCTACCAGGGAAGGCATCTACGAGCAGTACTTC. This codes for CASSPTREGIYEQYF.

This clonotype was recorded at least ten times. The chain joins TRBV28 to TRBJ1-5; D ambiguous. V was shortened by 3 bases and J by 3 bases, with 9 bases between the two germline ends. This CDR3 spans 14 amino acids. Germline-derived CDR1 and CDR2 are MDHEN and SYDVKM. This CDR3 is CASSFESHNQPQHF. CDR3 bases: TGTGCCAGCAGTTTTGAGAGCCACAATCAGCCCCAGCATTTT.

Many counts were recorded for this clonotype. This rearrangement joins TRBV5-1 to TRBJ1-6; TRBD1 agrees at 7 bases. From germline, CDR1 is SGHRS and CDR2 YFSETQ. J was trimmed by 4 bases and V by 4 bases; bases with no gene match: 2. The CDR3 sequence is 14 residues long. The CDR3 reads CASSTGAYNSPLHF. As DNA, the CDR3 is TGCGCCAGCAGCACAGGGGCGTATAATTCACCCCTCCACTTT.

A note on this clonotype: This may be a read error: a much more frequent sequence differs by one nucleotide. The chain uses TRBV5-5 and TRBJ2-5, with D unresolved. The germline CDR1 and CDR2 sequences are SGHKS and YYEKEE (reference sequence). Trimming left V 0 bases short and J 11 bases short, with 11 bases between. The CDR3 has 12 amino acids. The CDR3 sequence is CASSLEFNEQYF. The CDR3 nucleotides read TGTGCCAGCAGCTTGGAGTTCAATGAGCAGTACTTC.

The sample holds many counts of this clonotype. J is TRBJ1-4 and V is TRBV15; D is possibly TRBD1 (5 bases). Per germline, CDR1 LNHNV and CDR2 YYDKDF (reference sequence). The length of the CDR3 is 17 residues. V lost 2 bases, J lost 2 bases, and 15 bases lay in between. The CDR3 bases are TGTGCCACCAGCAGACAACGTCCGGGGGGGACTAATGAAAAACTGTTTTTT. Amino acid sequence: CATSRQRPGGTNEKLFF.

J is TRBJ2-2 and V is TRBV9; the D gene is possibly TRBD2 (5 bases). The CDR3 runs 14 residues. Trimming pared 3 bases from V and 3 bases from J, leaving 9 bases between. Looked up from germline, CDR1 is SGDLS and CDR2 is YYNGEE. CDR3 sequence reads: CASSEAADTGELFF. CDR3 DNA: TGTGCCAGCAGCGAAGCGGCAGACACCGGGGAGCTGTTTTTT.

This chain links TRBV5-8 with TRBJ1-5; 9 bases fit TRBD1. With V trimmed by 4 bases and J by 6 bases, 11 bases remained unmatched. Germline values: CDR1 SGHTS, CDR2 YDEGEE. The CDR3 is 16 amino acids. CDR3 in amino acids: CASSVTGTGIPQPQHF. Here the CDR3 DNA reads TGTGCCAGCAGCGTAACCGGGACAGGGATCCCTCAGCCCCAGCATTTT.

This clonotype has just a few counts. The rearrangement uses TRBV19 and TRBJ1-1; no firm D call. Trimming shortened V by 0 bases and J by 3 bases, and 5 bases separated the two germline ends. The germline V gene encodes CDR1 LNHDA and CDR2 SQIVND (reference sequence). CDR3 size: 13 residues. CDR3: CASSIDRDTEAFF. CDR3 DNA sequence: TGTGCCAGTAGTATAGATCGAGACACTGAAGCTTTCTTT.

The table lists this clonotype with many counts. The chain joins TRBV29-1 to TRBJ1-2; no definite D call. Per germline, CDR1 SQVTM and CDR2 ANQGSEA. The CDR3 covers 12 residues. V was cut by 2 bases and J by 7 bases, with 11 bases left in between. CDR3 residues: CSVEQVESGYTF. CDR3 in DNA: TGCAGCGTTGAACAAGTCGAGAGTGGCTACACCTTC.

This chain links TRBV10-3 with TRBJ2-3; 12 nucleotides align to TRBD2. This CDR3 has 13 residues. Germline CDR1 ENHRY, CDR2 SYGVKD. V gave up 10 bases and J gave up 2 bases; unmatched junction bases: 1. The CDR3 DNA is TGTGCCACTAGCGGGAGGGACACAGATACGCAGTATTTT. It yields the protein CATSGRDTDTQYF.

In DNA, the CDR3 is TGCGCCAGCAGCTCGGGGGCGGGGGGGTTAAATGAGCAGTACTTC. This encodes CASSSGAGGLNEQYF. V gene TRBV5-1 combines with J gene TRBJ2-5; 9 nucleotides match TRBD2. CDR3 size: 15 residues. The J segment lost 11 bases and the V segment lost 3 bases, leaving 14 bases of the junction unmatched. CDR1 and CDR2 from the germline V gene are SGHRS and YFSETQ.

In its sample, this clonotype was seen many times. The rearrangement links TRBV7-3 to TRBJ2-1, with D tentatively TRBD1 (5 bases). The CDR3 runs 13 residues. The germline CDR1 and CDR2 sequences are SGHTA and FQGTGA. Trimming left V 2 bases short and J 12 bases short, with 14 bases between. CDR3 sequence: CASSLGQGRPQFF. In nucleotides, the CDR3 is TGTGCCAGCAGCTTAGGGCAGGGAAGGCCGCAGTTCTTC.

This clonotype was detected many times. The chain couples TRBV20-1 to TRBJ2-3, with 10 bases matching TRBD2. V trimming: 4 bases; J trimming: 5 bases; junction bases outside the gene matches: 6. CDR1 is DFQATT and CDR2 is SNEGSKA in the germline V gene (reference sequence). The CDR3 is 14 residues long. For the CDR3, the DNA is TGCAGTGCTAATAGCGGGGGGATAATAGATACGCAGTATTTT. Amino acids: CSANSGGIIDTQYF.

The chain couples TRBV5-1 to TRBJ2-1; no clear D gene. The CDR3 runs 16 residues. From germline, CDR1 is SGHRS and CDR2 YFSETQ. Trimming cost V 0 bases and J 2 bases, with 12 bases left between them. CDR3: CASSLAVQVAYNEQFF. The CDR3 region has the DNA TGCGCCAGCAGCTTGGCAGTCCAGGTGGCCTACAATGAGCAGTTCTTC.

This clonotype was picked up a small number of times. This sequence may be a read error, since a much larger clone differs from it by one base. This chain connects TRBV30 to TRBJ2-7, with D possibly TRBD1 on 6 matching bases. The CDR3 totals 12 residues. CDR1 is GTSNPN, CDR2 SVGIG, per germline (reference sequence). CDR3: CVWSVQGYEQYF. For the CDR3, the DNA is TGTGTCTGGAGTGTACAGGGCTACGAGCAGTACTTC.

The rearrangement uses TRBV20-1 and TRBJ2-5; 7 nucleotides align to TRBD2. CDR3 size: 12 residues. The trim removed 8 bases at V and 1 base at J, leaving 4 bases unmatched. Looked up from germline, CDR1 is DFQATT and CDR2 is SNEGSKA (reference sequence). The CDR3 bases are TGCAGTAGCGGGGTTGGCCAAGAGACCCAGTACTTC. It is translated as CSSGVGQETQYF.